This TCR beta chain was sequenced in a study of cytomegalovirus exposure and HLA in healthy donors. As for the study in general: Early released data comprised around 80 million unique TCRs from HLA-typed donors.

The CDR3 totals 16 residues. The germline V gene has CDR1 SSHAT and CDR2 FNYEAQ (reference sequence). Germline trimming cut 5 bases from V and 5 bases from J; bases unmatched to any gene: 10. Primers included in the PCR were 60 Vbeta and 13 Jbeta primers. Clones were read by immunoSEQ multiplex PCR, and TCRdb kept only the in-frame ones, dropping some. The sample carries over 150,000 clones, about 84% recorded once. Points from the study as a whole: Listed as cytomegalovirus-associated were more than 150 TCR beta chains. In a later analysis, V- and J-gene trimming of beta chains associated with a DCLRE1C missense variant, replicated independently.

Concerning this clone: The antigen remains unidentified.

This TCR came from a middle-aged woman in good health and CMV-seropositive. J is TRBJ2-2 and V is TRBV7-7; TRBD1 matches 8 bases. The source material was PBMCs. The CDR3 DNA sequence: TGTGCCAGCAGCCCCGGCAGGGGGCCTTGGACCGGGGAGCTGTTTTTT. Translation: CASSPGRGPWTGELFF. Variable domain in full (rest from reference TRBV7-7 and TRBJ2-2): GAGVSQSPRYKVTKRGQDVTLRCDPISSHATLYWYQQALGQGPEFLTYFNYEAQPDKSGLPSDRFSAERPEGSISTLTIQRTEQRDSAMYRCASSPGRGPWTGELFFGEGSRLTVL.